The rows below give T cell receptor beta chains drawn from one sample of a study of T-cell memory formation after mild COVID-19. TCRdb processed the 5' RACE reads anew with MiXCR; each CDR3 protein has one entry. The sample holds under 450,000 distinct CDR3 sequences, about 20% seen once. Sequences were obtained from PBMCs or a T cell subset sorted from them (not recorded which). Receptors originate from a man between 18 and 29 years old who had mild COVID-19 (a few samples of this study predate the infection). Cell type and time point are not known. Both conserved end residues are part of each CDR3. Each record gives: D gene, clone size, V gene, J gene, CDR3 protein, CDR3 DNA. D genes are given only for firm matches. A row's size may be missing; if present it is once, few, many or a size class.

D gene: NA
clone size: many
V gene: TRBV7-2
J gene: TRBJ1-5
CDR3 protein: CASSLQQGYSNQPQHF
CDR3 DNA: TGTGCCAGCAGCTTACAACAGGGTTATAGCAATCAGCCCCAGCATTTT

D gene: NA
clone size: NA
V gene: TRBV20-1
J gene: TRBJ2-3
CDR3 protein: CSGAESSTDTQYF
CDR3 DNA: TGCAGCGGCGCAGAGTCTAGCACAGATACGCAGTATTTT

D gene: TRBD1
clone size: few
V gene: TRBV11-2
J gene: TRBJ1-2
CDR3 protein: CASSPWTGGYGYTF
CDR3 DNA: TGTGCCAGCAGCCCTTGGACAGGGGGCTATGGCTACACCTTC

D gene: TRBD1
clone size: NA
V gene: TRBV19
J gene: TRBJ1-1
CDR3 protein: CASMGQGGSGTEAFF
CDR3 DNA: TGTGCCAGTATGGGACAGGGCGGATCCGGCACTGAAGCTTTCTTT

D gene: NA
clone size: NA
V gene: TRBV29-1
J gene: TRBJ2-1
CDR3 protein: CSVYSTAHNEQFF
CDR3 DNA: TGCAGCGTCTACTCGACAGCCCACAATGAGCAGTTCTTC

D gene: NA
clone size: NA
V gene: TRBV7-9
J gene: TRBJ2-1
CDR3 protein: CASSLGQGRYNEQFF
CDR3 DNA: TGTGCCAGCAGCTTAGGTCAGGGGCGCTACAATGAGCAGTTCTTC

D gene: NA
clone size: few
V gene: TRBV7-2
J gene: TRBJ1-2
CDR3 protein: CASSTPGQNYGYTF
CDR3 DNA: TGTGCCAGCAGTACCCCGGGACAAAACTATGGCTACACCTTC

D gene: NA
clone size: few
V gene: TRBV5-1
J gene: TRBJ1-5
CDR3 protein: CASSLVQGNQPQHF
CDR3 DNA: TGCGCCAGCAGCTTGGTACAGGGAAATCAGCCCCAGCATTTT

D gene: NA
clone size: few
V gene: TRBV4-1
J gene: TRBJ1-1
CDR3 protein: CASSLEQEDTEAFF
CDR3 DNA: TGCGCCAGCAGCCTAGAACAGGAGGACACTGAAGCTTTCTTT

D gene: NA
clone size: NA
V gene: TRBV11-1
J gene: TRBJ2-3
CDR3 protein: CASSWGGGQATDTQYF
CDR3 DNA: TGTGCCAGCAGCTGGGGCGGGGGACAGGCAACAGATACGCAGTATTTT

D gene: NA
clone size: NA
V gene: TRBV11-2
J gene: TRBJ2-3
CDR3 protein: CASRGIGDRGTDTQYF
CDR3 DNA: TGTGCCAGCAGAGGGATTGGAGATCGGGGCACAGATACGCAGTATTTT

D gene: TRBD1
clone size: NA
V gene: TRBV7-9
J gene: TRBJ1-2
CDR3 protein: CASSLAPSGGRYGYTF
CDR3 DNA: TGTGCCAGCAGCTTAGCCCCATCAGGGGGCAGGTATGGCTACACCTTC

D gene: TRBD1
clone size: NA
V gene: TRBV20-1
J gene: TRBJ1-2
CDR3 protein: CSARDRSPYGYTF
CDR3 DNA: TGCAGTGCACGGGACAGAAGCCCCTATGGCTACACCTTC

D gene: NA
clone size: many
V gene: TRBV3-1
J gene: TRBJ2-1
CDR3 protein: CASSQGEAGNEQFF
CDR3 DNA: TGTGCCAGCAGCCAAGGGGAGGCGGGCAATGAGCAGTTCTTC

D gene: NA
clone size: NA
V gene: TRBV5-5
J gene: TRBJ1-1
CDR3 protein: CASSSHPGPTTMNTEAFF
CDR3 DNA: TGTGCCAGCAGCTCGCACCCGGGCCCGACAACCATGAACACTGAAGCTTTCTTT

D gene: NA
clone size: few
V gene: TRBV7-9
J gene: TRBJ2-1
CDR3 protein: CASIPWAYNEQFF
CDR3 DNA: TGTGCCAGCATCCCGTGGGCCTACAATGAGCAGTTCTTC

D gene: NA
clone size: NA
V gene: TRBV12-3/TRBV12-4
J gene: TRBJ1-1
CDR3 protein: CASSFGLGGNTEAFF
CDR3 DNA: TGTGCCAGCAGTTTTGGTTTGGGGGGGAACACTGAAGCTTTCTTT

D gene: TRBD2
clone size: NA
V gene: TRBV7-2
J gene: TRBJ2-5
CDR3 protein: CASSLTSGADGTQYF
CDR3 DNA: TGTGCCAGCAGCTTGACTAGCGGGGCCGACGGGACCCAGTACTTC

D gene: NA
clone size: few
V gene: TRBV7-8
J gene: TRBJ1-1
CDR3 protein: CASSSQTANTEAFF
CDR3 DNA: TGTGCCAGCAGCTCCCAGACAGCGAACACTGAAGCTTTCTTT

D gene: TRBD2
clone size: few
V gene: TRBV29-1
J gene: TRBJ2-2
CDR3 protein: CSGREGGELFF
CDR3 DNA: TGCAGCGGCCGGGAGGGCGGGGAGCTGTTTTTT

D gene: NA
clone size: NA
V gene: TRBV7-2
J gene: TRBJ1-6
CDR3 protein: CASSFDGGSPLHF
CDR3 DNA: TGTGCCAGCAGCTTTGATGGAGGGTCACCCCTCCACTTT

D gene: NA
clone size: NA
V gene: TRBV2
J gene: TRBJ2-1
CDR3 protein: CAHSPPARPYNEQFF
CDR3 DNA: TGTGCCCACTCTCCCCCTGCCAGGCCGTACAATGAGCAGTTCTTC

D gene: TRBD1
clone size: NA
V gene: TRBV3-1
J gene: TRBJ2-3
CDR3 protein: CASSHGQGRTDTQYF
CDR3 DNA: TGTGCCAGCAGCCACGGACAGGGCCGCACAGATACGCAGTATTTT

D gene: TRBD1
clone size: few
V gene: TRBV11-2
J gene: TRBJ1-1
CDR3 protein: CASSAGQDPLSSGAFF
CDR3 DNA: TGTGCCAGCAGCGCGGGACAGGATCCACTATCGTCTGGAGCTTTCTTT

D gene: NA
clone size: few
V gene: TRBV23-1
J gene: TRBJ1-5
CDR3 protein: CASSQYAGNSNQPQHF
CDR3 DNA: TGCGCCAGCAGTCAATATGCAGGGAATAGCAATCAGCCCCAGCATTTT

D gene: NA
clone size: NA
V gene: TRBV19
J gene: TRBJ1-4
CDR3 protein: CASSIALATNEKLFF
CDR3 DNA: TGTGCCAGTAGTATAGCACTAGCAACTAATGAAAAACTGTTTTTT

D gene: NA
clone size: NA
V gene: TRBV7-2
J gene: TRBJ2-7
CDR3 protein: CASSPGGTLPEQYF
CDR3 DNA: TGTGCCAGCAGCCCAGGGGGGACCCTACCCGAGCAGTACTTC